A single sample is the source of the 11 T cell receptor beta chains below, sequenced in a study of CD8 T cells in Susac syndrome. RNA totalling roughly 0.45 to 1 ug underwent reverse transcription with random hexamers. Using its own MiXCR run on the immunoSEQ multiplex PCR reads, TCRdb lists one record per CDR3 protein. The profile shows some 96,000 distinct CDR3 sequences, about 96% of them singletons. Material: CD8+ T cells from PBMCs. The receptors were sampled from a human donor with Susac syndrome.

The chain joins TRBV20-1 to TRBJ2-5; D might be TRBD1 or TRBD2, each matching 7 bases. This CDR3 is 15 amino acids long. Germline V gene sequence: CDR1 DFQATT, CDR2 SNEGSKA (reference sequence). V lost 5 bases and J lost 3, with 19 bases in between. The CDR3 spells CSARPMQGGEETQYF. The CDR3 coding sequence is TGCAGTGCTCGCCCTATGCAGGGGGGGGAAGAGACCCAGTACTTC.

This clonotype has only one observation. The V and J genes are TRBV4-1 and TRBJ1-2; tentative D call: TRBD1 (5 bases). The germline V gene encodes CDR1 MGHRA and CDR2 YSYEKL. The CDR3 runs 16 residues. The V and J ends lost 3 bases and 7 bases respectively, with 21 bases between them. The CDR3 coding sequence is TGCGCCAGCAGCCATCCGGCTTTGGGTCTCCAGGGTGGCTACACCTTC. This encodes CASSHPALGLQGGYTF.

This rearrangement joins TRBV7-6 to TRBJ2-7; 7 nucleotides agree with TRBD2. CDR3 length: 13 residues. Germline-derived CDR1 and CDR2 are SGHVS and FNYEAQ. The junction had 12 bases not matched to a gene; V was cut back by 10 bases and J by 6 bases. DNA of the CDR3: TGTGCCACCTCGCCGGCGGGAGAGAGCGAGCAGTACTTC. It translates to CATSPAGESEQYF.

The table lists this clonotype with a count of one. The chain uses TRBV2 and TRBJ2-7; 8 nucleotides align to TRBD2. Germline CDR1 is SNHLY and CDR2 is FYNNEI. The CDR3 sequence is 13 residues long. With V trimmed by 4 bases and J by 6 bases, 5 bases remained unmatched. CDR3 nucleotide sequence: TGTGCCAGCAGTGCCGGACTAGCTGGCGAGCAGTACTTC. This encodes CASSAGLAGEQYF. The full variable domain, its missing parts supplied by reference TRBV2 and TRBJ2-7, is EPEVTQTPSHQVTQMGQEVILRCVPISNHLYFYWYRQILGQKVEFLVSFYNNEISEKSEIFDDQFSVERPDGSNFTLKIRSTKLEDSAMYFCASSAGLAGEQYFGPGTRLTVT.

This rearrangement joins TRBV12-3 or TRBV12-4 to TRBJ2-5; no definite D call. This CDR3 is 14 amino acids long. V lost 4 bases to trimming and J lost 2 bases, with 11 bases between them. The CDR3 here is CASSSQDKQETQYF. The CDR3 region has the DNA TGTGCCAGCAGTTCCCAGGATAAACAAGAGACCCAGTACTTC.

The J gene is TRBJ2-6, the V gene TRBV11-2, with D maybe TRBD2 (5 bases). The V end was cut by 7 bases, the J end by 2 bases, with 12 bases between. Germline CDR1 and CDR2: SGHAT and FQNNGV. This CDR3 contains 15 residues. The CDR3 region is CASTMGAAGANVLTF. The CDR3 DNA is TGTGCCAGCACCATGGGAGCGGCTGGGGCCAACGTCCTGACTTTC.

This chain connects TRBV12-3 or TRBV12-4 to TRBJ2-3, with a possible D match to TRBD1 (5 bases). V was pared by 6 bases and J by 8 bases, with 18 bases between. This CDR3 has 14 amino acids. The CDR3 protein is CASSTTEMTFTQYF. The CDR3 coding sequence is TGTGCCAGCAGCACGACAGAGATGACCTTTACGCAGTATTTT.

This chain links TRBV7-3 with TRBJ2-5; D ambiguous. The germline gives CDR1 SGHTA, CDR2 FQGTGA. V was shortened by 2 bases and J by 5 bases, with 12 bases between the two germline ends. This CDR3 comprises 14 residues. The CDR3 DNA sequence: TGTGCCAGCAGCTTAGGGCCCGGTATGGAGACCCAGTACTTC. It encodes CASSLGPGMETQYF.

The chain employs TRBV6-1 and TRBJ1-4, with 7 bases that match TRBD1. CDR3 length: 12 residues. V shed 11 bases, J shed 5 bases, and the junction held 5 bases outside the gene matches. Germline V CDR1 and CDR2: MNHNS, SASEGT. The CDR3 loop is CAGTDQNEKLFF. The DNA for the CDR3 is TGTGCCGGGACAGATCAAAATGAAAAACTGTTTTTT.

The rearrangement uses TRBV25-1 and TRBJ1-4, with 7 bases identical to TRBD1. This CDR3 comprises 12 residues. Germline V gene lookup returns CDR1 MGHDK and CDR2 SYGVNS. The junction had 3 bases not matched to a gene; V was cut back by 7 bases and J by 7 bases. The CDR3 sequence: CASKPGGEKLFF. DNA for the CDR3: TGTGCCAGCAAGCCAGGGGGTGAAAAACTGTTTTTT.

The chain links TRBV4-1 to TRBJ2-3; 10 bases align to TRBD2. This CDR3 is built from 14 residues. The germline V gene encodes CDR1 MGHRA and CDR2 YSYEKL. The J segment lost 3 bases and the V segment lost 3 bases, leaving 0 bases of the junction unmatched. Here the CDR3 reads CASSQGLATDTQYF. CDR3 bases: TGCGCCAGCAGCCAGGGACTAGCGACAGATACGCAGTATTTT.